Following are 23 T cell receptor beta chains from one sample sequenced in a study of CD8 T cells in Susac syndrome. An input of about 0.45 to 1 ug of RNA was subjected to reverse transcription using random hexamers. TCRdb passed the immunoSEQ multiplex PCR reads through MiXCR, listing each CDR3 protein once. Counted here are around 81,000 distinct CDR3 sequences, around 94% occurring once; the ten biggest clones make up more than 0.8%. Sequencing was carried out using CD8+ T cells from PBMCs. The receptors were gathered from a human donor with Susac syndrome.

The chain combines TRBV27 with TRBJ2-7, with a weak D call TRBD1 (6 bases). V was trimmed by 0 bases and J by 3 bases, leaving 12 bases between them. This CDR3 contains 15 residues. Germline-derived CDR1 and CDR2 are MNHEY and SMNVEV (reference sequence). DNA of the CDR3: TGTGCCAGCAGTTTATCGCAGGGACAACGCTACGAGCAGTACTTC. Its translation is CASSLSQGQRYEQYF.

The rearrangement uses TRBV19 and TRBJ1-2; tentative D call: TRBD1 (6 bases). The CDR3 spans 12 residues. Trimming removed 11 bases from V and 2 bases from J, with 12 bases in between. Germline loops: CDR1 LNHDA, CDR2 SQIVND (reference sequence). As DNA, the CDR3 is TGTGCCGCGAGGGGGATGAACTATGGCTACACCTTC. Amino acid sequence: CAARGMNYGYTF.

The rearrangement joins TRBV27 to TRBJ2-7; 11 nucleotides agree with TRBD2. The junction had 2 bases not matched to a gene; V was cut back by 2 bases and J by 2 bases. Germline CDR1 MNHEY, CDR2 SMNVEV (reference sequence). CDR3 length: 15 amino acids. As DNA, the CDR3 is TGTGCCAGCAGTTTAGTAGCGGGAGGGCCCTACGAGCAGTACTTC. This sequence encodes CASSLVAGGPYEQYF.

V is TRBV15 and J is TRBJ2-1; D unresolved. The CDR3 covers 12 residues. V gave up 3 bases and J gave up 9 bases, with 9 bases separating them. The germline gives CDR1 LNHNV, CDR2 YYDKDF (reference sequence). CDR3 sequence reads: CATSRARVEQFF. In DNA form, the CDR3 reads TGTGCCACCAGCAGGGCCCGGGTTGAGCAGTTCTTC.

The rearrangement joins TRBV19 to TRBJ1-5; D unresolved. This CDR3 is 15 amino acids long. Per germline, CDR1 LNHDA and CDR2 SQIVND (reference sequence). Trimming took off 8 bases at V and 3 bases at J, with 17 bases between the two ends. CDR3 bases: TGTGCCAGTCTCCTTGTACCGGGCTTCAATCAGCCCCAGCATTTT. It codes for CASLLVPGFNQPQHF.

The chain carries TRBV12-3 or TRBV12-4 and TRBJ1-1, with 8 bases identical to TRBD1. This CDR3 spans 14 amino acids. After removal of 6 bases from V and 4 bases from J, the junction contained 7 bases not matched to a gene. The CDR3 DNA follows: TGTGCCAGCAGAGTCGACAGGGGAGTCACTGAAGCTTTCTTT. This gives the protein CASRVDRGVTEAFF.

The V and J genes are TRBV6-2 or TRBV6-3 and TRBJ2-7; the D gene is possibly TRBD2 (6 bases). CDR3 length: 14 residues. V lost 0 bases and J lost 0, with 6 bases in between. CDR1 and CDR2 from the germline V gene are MNHEY and SVGEGT. The CDR3 region is CASSYSGSSYEQYF. DNA of the CDR3: TGTGCCAGCAGTTACTCCGGGAGCTCCTACGAGCAGTACTTC.

The rearrangement links TRBV4-2 to TRBJ2-7, with D possibly TRBD1 on 6 matching bases. The V and J ends lost 1 base and 5 bases respectively, with 15 bases between them. The germline V gene encodes CDR1 LGHNA and CDR2 YNFKEQ. There are 15 residues in the CDR3. CDR3 sequence reads: CASSQAGRGNHEQYF. DNA for the CDR3: TGTGCCAGCAGCCAAGCGGGCAGGGGTAACCACGAGCAGTACTTC.

This chain uses TRBV30 with TRBJ1-2; unclear D gene. The CDR3 consists of 13 residues. The germline CDR1 and CDR2 sequences are GTSNPN and SVGIG (reference sequence). The V end lost 0 bases, the J end lost 5 bases, and 10 bases lay between the germline ends. The CDR3 protein is CAWSVKRSYGYTF. The CDR3 region has the DNA TGTGCCTGGAGTGTGAAACGGAGTTATGGCTACACCTTC. The full variable domain, its missing parts supplied by reference TRBV30 and TRBJ1-2, is SQTIHQWPATLVQPVGSPLSLECTVEGTSNPNLYWYRQAAGRGLQLLFYSVGIGQISSEVPQNLSASRPQDRQFILSSKKLLLSDSGFYLCAWSVKRSYGYTFGSGTRLTVV.

CDR3 loop: CASSSPNSQGETNEKLFF. The CDR3 DNA reads TGTGCCAGCAGCTCGCCGAATTCGCAGGGGGAGACTAATGAAAAACTGTTTTTT. V is TRBV7-8 and J is TRBJ1-4; 7 nucleotides agree with TRBD1. The germline CDR1 and CDR2 sequences are SGHVS and FQNEAQ. The CDR3 covers 18 residues. The trim removed 4 bases at V and 2 bases at J, leaving 13 bases unmatched. The whole variable domain, filled in from reference TRBV7-8 and TRBJ1-4, reads GAGVSQSPRYKVAKRGQDVALRCDPISGHVSLFWYQQALGQGPEFLTYFQNEAQLDKSGLPSDRFFAERPEGSVSTLKIQRTQQEDSAVYLCASSSPNSQGETNEKLFFGSGTQLSVL.

The rearrangement uses TRBV4-1 and TRBJ2-1; 9 positions match TRBD1. From germline, CDR1 is MGHRA and CDR2 YSYEKL. The CDR3 contains 18 residues. The V gene end was trimmed by 0 bases and the J gene end by 3 bases; junction bases not matched to a gene: 9. CDR3 sequence: CASSQDRVGQGLYNEQFF. CDR3 in DNA: TGCGCCAGCAGCCAAGATAGGGTTGGACAGGGGCTCTACAATGAGCAGTTCTTC.

This chain links TRBV12-3 or TRBV12-4 with TRBJ2-7; 9 bases are shared with TRBD1. V lost 6 bases and J lost 5; bases outside the gene matches: 5. CDR3 length: 13 residues. The CDR3 DNA reads TGTGCCAGCAGCAAGGACAGGGGCGACGAGCAGTACTTC. Translating it yields CASSKDRGDEQYF.

The chain carries TRBV29-1 and TRBJ2-1; D is undetermined. The V gene's germline CDR1 is SQVTM and CDR2 ANQGSEA. This CDR3 is 10 amino acids long. V was cut by 7 bases and J by 5 bases, with 6 bases left in between. CDR3 loop: CSAYHNEQFF. The DNA of the CDR3 is TGCAGCGCGTACCACAATGAGCAGTTCTTC.

The chain links TRBV25-1 to TRBJ2-1, with no clear D. With 1 base removed from V and 9 bases from J, the gap between germline ends came to 7 bases. CDR3 size: 12 residues. CDR1 is MGHDK, CDR2 SYGVNS, per germline. This CDR3 reads CASSEWAVEQFF. As DNA, the CDR3 is TGTGCCAGCAGTGAATGGGCTGTTGAGCAGTTCTTC.

The J gene is TRBJ2-2, the V gene TRBV29-1; TRBD1 matches 7 bases. Trimming took 6 bases from V and 2 from J; bases not matched to a gene: 9. CDR1 and CDR2 from the germline V gene are SQVTM and ANQGSEA. CDR3 length: 15 residues. This CDR3 reads CSVRPGQSNTGELFF. CDR3 sequence (DNA): TGCAGCGTCCGCCCGGGACAGAGCAACACCGGGGAGCTGTTTTTT.

The rearrangement links TRBV4-2 to TRBJ2-3; 12 nucleotides agree with TRBD2. CDR1 and CDR2 (germline): LGHNA, YNFKEQ. The CDR3 covers 16 residues. V dropped 5 bases and J dropped 4; count of bases not matched to a gene: 7. This chain's CDR3 is CASSTLTSGSADTQYF. CDR3 sequence (DNA): TGTGCCAGCAGCACCCTGACTAGCGGGAGCGCAGATACGCAGTATTTT.

The chain uses TRBV10-3 and TRBJ2-2, with TRBD1 identical over 10 bases. The V gene end was trimmed by 8 bases and the J gene end by 4 bases; junction bases not matched to a gene: 19. The CDR3 is 19 amino acids. CDR1 ENHRY and CDR2 SYGVKD come from the germline V gene. DNA for the CDR3: TGTGCCATCTTGGGGGCTCGAATGGGACAGGGGATTCTCACCGGGGAGCTGTTTTTT. Its translation is CAILGARMGQGILTGELFF.

The chain combines TRBV6-5 with TRBJ1-1, with TRBD1 matching over 9 bases. Germline V lookup: CDR1 MNHEY, CDR2 SVGAGI. Trimming removed 4 bases from V and 5 bases from J; junction bases left unmatched: 2. The CDR3 has 13 amino acids. CDR3 DNA sequence: TGTGCCAGCAGTTCTGACAGGGGGACTGAAGCTTTCTTT. Protein product: CASSSDRGTEAFF.

J is TRBJ2-7 and V is TRBV5-6; 9 bases map to TRBD1. The CDR3 runs 14 residues. V shed 3 bases and J 2 bases; nucleotides not matched to a gene: 3. Germline values: CDR1 SGHDT, CDR2 YYEEEE. This CDR3 reads CASSSGTGTYEQYF. In nucleotides, the CDR3 is TGTGCCAGCAGCTCCGGGACAGGGACCTACGAGCAGTACTTC.

The V gene is TRBV4-3, the J gene TRBJ1-1; D may be TRBD1 (5 bases). V dropped 4 bases and J dropped 1 base, with 10 bases sitting between them. The CDR3 runs to 14 residues. Germline V gene lookup returns CDR1 LGHNA and CDR2 YSLEER. The CDR3 DNA reads as TGCGCCAGCAGCCCGGGACTTACGAACACTGAAGCTTTCTTT. The encoded protein is CASSPGLTNTEAFF.

V usage is TRBV28 and J usage is TRBJ2-1; D is ambiguous. Trimming removed 4 bases from V and 7 bases from J, with 11 bases in between. The CDR3 has 13 residues. Germline lookup yields CDR1 MDHEN and CDR2 SYDVKM. The CDR3 loop reads CASSSRERNEQFF. CDR3 nucleotide sequence: TGTGCCAGCAGTTCTAGGGAAAGGAATGAGCAGTTCTTC.

The genes are TRBV27 and TRBJ2-5, with D possibly matching TRBD2 (6 bases). Between the trimmed V and J ends, which lost 3 bases and 0 bases, there was a span of 11 bases. Germline values: CDR1 MNHEY, CDR2 SMNVEV (reference sequence). The CDR3 totals 15 residues. The CDR3 sequence: CASSFSGGYQETQYF. CDR3 sequence (DNA): TGTGCCAGCAGTTTTAGCGGCGGGTACCAAGAGACCCAGTACTTC.

The chain links TRBV27 to TRBJ1-4; no definite D call. The CDR3 runs 16 residues. Germline V CDR1 and CDR2: MNHEY, SMNVEV (reference sequence). Trimming stripped 0 bases from V and 9 bases from J, with 17 bases between. The CDR3 here is CASSLSTKGGRKKLFF. DNA for the CDR3: TGTGCCAGCAGTTTATCGACAAAGGGCGGGAGGAAAAAACTGTTTTTT.